The 19 T cell receptor beta chains below all came from one sample that was sequenced in a study of cytomegalovirus exposure and HLA in healthy donors. The PCR had 60 Vbeta and 13 Jbeta primers. Some clones are missing from TCRdb's copy, which holds only in-frame ones; the method was immunoSEQ multiplex PCR. This table has 150,000 or so clones, approximately 84% appearing once. Sample: PBMCs. The receptor source for this set is a woman aged 50 to 60 in good health and CMV-seropositive.

This clone was observed a handful of times. The J gene is TRBJ1-3, the V gene TRBV29-1; D may be TRBD1 (5 bases). The germline V and J ends were trimmed by 6 bases and 6 bases, with 12 bases remaining between them. This CDR3 is built from 12 residues. Germline CDR1 and CDR2: SQVTM and ANQGSEA. The CDR3 protein is CSVGGRENTIYF. DNA for the CDR3: TGCAGCGTGGGGGGGAGGGAAAACACCATATATTTT.

The chain employs TRBV27 and TRBJ2-1; 13 bases agree with TRBD2. The CDR3 runs 17 residues. With V trimmed by 6 bases and J by 4 bases, 9 bases remained unmatched. Germline assignment: CDR1 MNHEY and CDR2 SMNVEV (reference sequence). CDR3 protein: CASSLKMTSGGYNEQFF. CDR3 DNA sequence: TGTGCCAGCAGCCTAAAAATGACTAGCGGGGGGTACAATGAGCAGTTCTTC.

The V call is TRBV7-2, the J call TRBJ2-1; D gene uncertain. Germline loops: CDR1 SGHTA, CDR2 FQGNSA. The CDR3 loop spans 16 amino acids. V was shortened by 5 bases and J by 0 bases, with 14 bases between the two germline ends. The CDR3 DNA reads TGTGCCAGCAGCCACCCCGGAGCCAGCTCCTACAATGAGCAGTTCTTC. The encoded protein is CASSHPGASSYNEQFF.

The chain combines TRBV21-1 with TRBJ2-7; the table's TRBD2 call for D was not verified on the DNA. TRBV21-1 is annotated as a pseudogene. The CDR3 consists of 15 residues. For the CDR3, the DNA is TGTGCCAGCAGCACGTTCCGGACTTCCCCCTACGAGCAGTACTTC. Translation: CASSTFRTSPYEQYF.

The chain couples TRBV19 to TRBJ2-5; TRBD2 might be the D (6 bases). The V gene lost 3 bases and the J gene lost 4 bases, with 15 bases spanning the gap. The V gene's germline CDR1 is LNHDA and CDR2 SQIVND (reference sequence). There are 15 residues in the CDR3. The CDR3 protein is CASSMEGRPGETQYF. Written as DNA, the CDR3 is TGTGCCAGTAGTATGGAGGGACGCCCGGGAGAGACCCAGTACTTC.

The chain joins TRBV9 to TRBJ2-1; 9 bases are shared with TRBD2. Germline lookup yields CDR1 SGDLS and CDR2 YYNGEE. The CDR3 runs to 15 residues. V shed 7 bases, J shed 4 bases, and the junction held 9 bases outside the gene matches. Written as DNA, the CDR3 is TGTGCCAGCGCCCAACCTAGCGGGATTTACAATGAGCAGTTCTTC. It codes for CASAQPSGIYNEQFF.

This chain connects TRBV7-2 to TRBJ1-5; 8 bases fit TRBD1. J lost 6 bases, V lost 5 bases, and 6 bases had no gene match. The CDR3 is 14 amino acids. Germline V lookup: CDR1 SGHTA, CDR2 FQGNSA. CDR3 DNA: TGTGCCAGCAGCCTGGGACAGGAGAGTCAGCCCCAGCATTTT. As protein: CASSLGQESQPQHF. The full variable domain, completed using reference TRBV7-2 and TRBJ1-5, is GAGVSQSPSNKVTEKGKDVELRCDPISGHTALYWYRQSLGQGLEFLIYFQGNSAPDKSGLPSDRFSAERTGGSVSTLTIQRTQQEDSAVYLCASSLGQESQPQHFGDGTRLSIL.

In nucleotides, the CDR3 is TGTGCCAGCAGTACCTCGGGGGTCTATGGCTACACCTTC. It codes for CASSTSGVYGYTF. The chain combines TRBV28 with TRBJ1-2; possible D gene TRBD1, 5 bases. CDR3 length: 13 amino acids. V was shortened by 5 bases and J by 4 bases, with 11 bases between the two germline ends. The germline V gene has CDR1 MDHEN and CDR2 SYDVKM.

V usage is TRBV5-1 and J usage is TRBJ1-4; D uncertain. CDR1 and CDR2 (germline): SGHRS, YFSETQ. The CDR3 has 16 amino acids. V lost 0 bases and J lost 0, with 9 bases in between. CDR3 DNA sequence: TGCGCCAGCAGCTTGGATAGCCTTGCAACTAATGAAAAACTGTTTTTT. Translation gives CASSLDSLATNEKLFF. Complete variable domain (other parts from reference TRBV5-1 and TRBJ1-4): KAGVTQTPRYLIKTRGQQVTLSCSPISGHRSVSWYQQTPGQGLQFLFEYFSETQRNKGNFPGRFSGRQFSNSRSEMNVSTLELGDSALYLCASSLDSLATNEKLFFGSGTQLSVL.

This chain uses TRBV6-5 with TRBJ1-2, with 9 bases lining up with TRBD1. CDR3 length: 15 amino acids. J was trimmed by 2 bases and V by 0 bases; bases with no gene match: 1. The germline V gene has CDR1 MNHEY and CDR2 SVGAGI. CDR3 sequence: CASSYSGTGNYGYTF. The DNA of the CDR3 is TGTGCCAGCAGTTACTCGGGGACAGGGAACTATGGCTACACCTTC.

This clone was detected only once. This chain links TRBV7-2 with TRBJ2-1, with D unclear. Deletions cut 6 bases from V and 0 bases from J, with 12 bases between. The CDR3 sequence is 15 residues long. Germline-derived CDR1 and CDR2 are SGHTA and FQGNSA. CDR3 region: CASSSDSNSYNEQFF. DNA of the CDR3: TGTGCCAGCAGTTCAGACTCAAACTCCTACAATGAGCAGTTCTTC.

CDR3 residues: CASSYGDTQYF. CDR3 nucleotides: TGTGCCAGCAGCTACGGGGATACGCAGTATTTT. The chain recombines TRBV4-2 with TRBJ2-3; D unresolved. Germline CDR1 and CDR2: LGHNA and YNFKEQ. The V and J ends lost 5 bases and 6 bases respectively, with 6 bases between them. This CDR3 is 11 amino acids long.

The count of this clone is one. The CDR3 nucleotides are TGCGCCAGCAGCTCCCTGGGACTTGAAGCTTTCTTT. Amino acid sequence: CASSSLGLEAFF. The chain couples TRBV5-1 to TRBJ1-1, with a weak D call TRBD1 (5 bases). V lost 3 bases, J lost 7 bases, and 10 bases lay in between. There are 12 residues in the CDR3. Looked up from germline, CDR1 is SGHRS and CDR2 is YFSETQ.

V is TRBV7-2 and J is TRBJ2-5; D is possibly TRBD1 (7 bases). Germline-derived CDR1 and CDR2 are SGHTA and FQGNSA. Between the trimmed V and J ends, which lost 0 bases and 2 bases, there was a span of 10 bases. This CDR3 contains 15 residues. CDR3 coding DNA: TGTGCCAGCAGCTTAGCGGCAGGGGGGCAAGAGACCCAGTACTTC. Its protein is CASSLAAGGQETQYF.

This chain links TRBV28 with TRBJ2-5, with 7 nucleotides matching TRBD2. V trimming: 6 bases; J trimming: 5 bases; junction bases outside the gene matches: 12. Germline V gives CDR1 MDHEN, CDR2 SYDVKM. The CDR3 has 15 residues. CDR3 coding DNA: TGTGCCAGCAGGTCGGGGGGTTTGAGGTCGGAGACCCAGTACTTC. Encoded protein: CASRSGGLRSETQYF.

The chain has TRBV7-3 and TRBJ2-7, with D perhaps TRBD2 (6 bases). Deletions cut 2 bases from V and 6 bases from J, with 14 bases between. CDR3 length equals 14 residues. The germline V gene encodes CDR1 SGHTA and CDR2 FQGTGA. The CDR3, as DNA: TGTGCCAGCAGCTTATCAAGGGGTAGCGGCGAGCAGTACTTC. Translation gives CASSLSRGSGEQYF.

The chain joins TRBV19 to TRBJ1-1, with TRBD1 matching over 7 bases. CDR1 LNHDA and CDR2 SQIVND come from the germline V gene (reference sequence). This CDR3 has 13 residues. After removal of 4 bases from V and 4 bases from J, the junction contained 3 bases not matched to a gene. The CDR3 bases are TGTGCCAGTAGTACCTACAGGGGCACTGAAGCTTTCTTT. It specifies CASSTYRGTEAFF.

This sequence joins TRBV5-8 and TRBJ1-6, with a possible D match to TRBD1 (6 bases). This CDR3 contains 16 residues. V was shortened by 3 bases and J by 6 bases, with 16 bases between the two germline ends. Per the germline V gene, CDR1 is SGHTS and CDR2 is YDEGEE. The CDR3, as DNA: TGTGCCAGCAGCTATCAGGGGACACTAGTTAATTCACCCCTCCACTTT. Its translation: CASSYQGTLVNSPLHF.

This chain uses TRBV5-5 with TRBJ1-3; TRBD1 agrees at 7 bases. The ends lost 4 bases at V and 0 bases at J; junction bases unmatched: 4. This CDR3 has 15 amino acids. The V gene's germline CDR1 is SGHKS and CDR2 YYEKEE (reference sequence). The CDR3 sequence: CASSQQGSSGNTIYF. In nucleotides, the CDR3 is TGTGCCAGCAGCCAACAGGGGTCCTCTGGAAACACCATATATTTT.